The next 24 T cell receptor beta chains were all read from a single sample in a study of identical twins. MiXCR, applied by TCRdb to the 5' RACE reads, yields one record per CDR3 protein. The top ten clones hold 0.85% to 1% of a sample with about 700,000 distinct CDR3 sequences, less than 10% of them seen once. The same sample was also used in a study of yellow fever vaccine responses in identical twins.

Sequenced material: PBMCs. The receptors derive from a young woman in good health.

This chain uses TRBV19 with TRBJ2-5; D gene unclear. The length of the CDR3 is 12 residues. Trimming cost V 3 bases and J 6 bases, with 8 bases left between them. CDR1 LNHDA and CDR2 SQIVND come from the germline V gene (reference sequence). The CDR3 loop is CASSIPGKTQYF. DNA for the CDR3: TGTGCCAGTAGTATTCCGGGCAAGACCCAGTACTTC. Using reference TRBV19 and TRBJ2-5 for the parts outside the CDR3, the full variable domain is DGGITQSPKYLFRKEGQNVTLSCEQNLNHDAMYWYRQDPGQGLRLIYYSQIVNDFQKGDIAEGYSVSREKKESFPLTVTSAQKNPTAFYLCASSIPGKTQYFGPGTRLLVL.

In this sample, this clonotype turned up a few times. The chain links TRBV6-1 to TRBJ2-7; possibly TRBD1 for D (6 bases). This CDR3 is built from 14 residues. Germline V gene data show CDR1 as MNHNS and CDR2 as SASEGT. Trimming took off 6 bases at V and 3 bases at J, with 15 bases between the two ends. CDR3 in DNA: TGTGCCAGCAGACTCACAGGGAACCGCTACGAGCAGTACTTC. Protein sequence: CASRLTGNRYEQYF.

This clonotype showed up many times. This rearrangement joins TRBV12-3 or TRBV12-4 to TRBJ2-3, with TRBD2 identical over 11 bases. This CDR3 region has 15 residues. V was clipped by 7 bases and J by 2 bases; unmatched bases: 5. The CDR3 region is CASTKLAGATDTQYF. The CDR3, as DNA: TGTGCCAGCACCAAACTAGCGGGGGCCACAGATACGCAGTATTTT.

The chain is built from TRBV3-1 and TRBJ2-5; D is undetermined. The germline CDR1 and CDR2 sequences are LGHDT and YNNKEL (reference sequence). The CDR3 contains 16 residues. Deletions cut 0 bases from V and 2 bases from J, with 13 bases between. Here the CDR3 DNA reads TGTGCCAGCAGCCAAGATATAAATTTCGGACAAGAGACCCAGTACTTC. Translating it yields CASSQDINFGQETQYF.

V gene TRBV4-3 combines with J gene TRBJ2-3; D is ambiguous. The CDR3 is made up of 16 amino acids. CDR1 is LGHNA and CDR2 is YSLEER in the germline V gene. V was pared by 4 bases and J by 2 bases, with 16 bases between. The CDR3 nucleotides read TGCGCCAGCAGCCCCTCACGAAACAGAATCACAGATACGCAGTATTTT. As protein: CASSPSRNRITDTQYF.

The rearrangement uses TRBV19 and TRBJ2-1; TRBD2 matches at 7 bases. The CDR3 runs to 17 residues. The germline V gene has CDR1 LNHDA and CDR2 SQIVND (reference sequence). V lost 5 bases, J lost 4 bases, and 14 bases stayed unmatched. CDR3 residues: CASSRVRGDYRYNEQFF. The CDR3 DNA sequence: TGTGCCAGTAGTCGGGTACGTGGGGACTACCGATACAATGAGCAGTTCTTC.

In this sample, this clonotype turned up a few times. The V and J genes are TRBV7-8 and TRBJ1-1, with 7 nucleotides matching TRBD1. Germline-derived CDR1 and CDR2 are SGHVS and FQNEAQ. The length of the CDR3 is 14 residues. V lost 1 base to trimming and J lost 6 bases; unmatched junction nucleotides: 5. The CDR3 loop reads CASSLDNRGAEAFF. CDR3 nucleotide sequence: TGTGCCAGCAGCTTAGACAACAGGGGAGCTGAAGCTTTCTTT.

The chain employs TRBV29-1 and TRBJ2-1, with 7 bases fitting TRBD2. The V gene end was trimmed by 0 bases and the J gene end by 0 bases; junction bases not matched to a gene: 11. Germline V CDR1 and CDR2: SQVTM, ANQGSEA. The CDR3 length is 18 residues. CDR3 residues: CSVEDRSSGGSSYNEQFF. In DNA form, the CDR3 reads TGCAGCGTTGAAGATCGATCTAGCGGAGGGAGCTCCTACAATGAGCAGTTCTTC.

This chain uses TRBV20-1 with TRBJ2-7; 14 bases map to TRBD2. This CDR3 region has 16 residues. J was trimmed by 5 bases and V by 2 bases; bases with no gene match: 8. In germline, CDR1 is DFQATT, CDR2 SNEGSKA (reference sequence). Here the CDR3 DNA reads TGCAGTGCTAGACGGGGCAGACTAGCGGGGGGGAACGAGCAGTACTTC. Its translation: CSARRGRLAGGNEQYF.

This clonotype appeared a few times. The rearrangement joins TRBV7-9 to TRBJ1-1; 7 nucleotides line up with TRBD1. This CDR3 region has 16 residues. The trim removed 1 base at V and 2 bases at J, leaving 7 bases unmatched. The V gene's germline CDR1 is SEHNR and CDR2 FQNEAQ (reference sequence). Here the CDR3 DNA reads TGTGCCAGCAGCTTAGTGGCGGGACAGCCTAACACTGAAGCTTTCTTT. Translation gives CASSLVAGQPNTEAFF.

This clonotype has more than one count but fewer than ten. CDR3 residues: CASSFGVPGNTIYF. The DNA for the CDR3 is TGTGCCAGCAGTTTTGGTGTTCCGGGAAACACCATATATTTT. The chain carries TRBV12-3 or TRBV12-4 and TRBJ1-3; D is ambiguous. Trimming stripped 3 bases from V and 4 bases from J, with 10 bases between. This CDR3 has 14 residues.

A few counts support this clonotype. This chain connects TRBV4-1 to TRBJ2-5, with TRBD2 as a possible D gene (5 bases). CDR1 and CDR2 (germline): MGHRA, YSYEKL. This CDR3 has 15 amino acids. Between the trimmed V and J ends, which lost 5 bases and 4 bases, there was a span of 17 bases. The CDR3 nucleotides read TGCGCCAGCAGCTTCCACGTGGCGGAGGTAGAGACCCAGTACTTC. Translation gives CASSFHVAEVETQYF.

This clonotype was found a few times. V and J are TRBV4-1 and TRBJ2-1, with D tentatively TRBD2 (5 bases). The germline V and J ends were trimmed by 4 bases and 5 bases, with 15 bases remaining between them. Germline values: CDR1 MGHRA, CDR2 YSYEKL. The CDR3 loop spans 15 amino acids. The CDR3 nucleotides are TGCGCCAGCAGCCTTCGGGATAGCGCAAACAATGAGCAGTTCTTC. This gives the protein CASSLRDSANNEQFF.

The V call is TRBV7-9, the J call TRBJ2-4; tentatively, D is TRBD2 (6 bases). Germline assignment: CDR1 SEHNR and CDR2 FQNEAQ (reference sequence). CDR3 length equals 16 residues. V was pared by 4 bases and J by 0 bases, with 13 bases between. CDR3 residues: CASSSGQGLAKNIQYF. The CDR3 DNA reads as TGTGCCAGCAGCTCTGGGCAGGGACTAGCCAAAAACATTCAGTACTTC.

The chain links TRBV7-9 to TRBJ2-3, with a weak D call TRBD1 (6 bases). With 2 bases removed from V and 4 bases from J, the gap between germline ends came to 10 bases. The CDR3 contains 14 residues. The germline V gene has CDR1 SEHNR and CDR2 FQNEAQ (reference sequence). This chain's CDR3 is CASSLRGFPDTQYF. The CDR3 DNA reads TGTGCCAGCAGCTTAAGGGGGTTTCCAGATACGCAGTATTTT.

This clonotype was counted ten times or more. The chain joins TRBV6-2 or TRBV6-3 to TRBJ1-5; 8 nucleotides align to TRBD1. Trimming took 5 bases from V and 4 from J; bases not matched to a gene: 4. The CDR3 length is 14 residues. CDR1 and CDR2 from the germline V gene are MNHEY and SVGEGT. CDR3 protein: CASSGTGGNQPQHF. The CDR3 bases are TGTGCCAGCAGTGGAACAGGGGGAAATCAGCCCCAGCATTTT.

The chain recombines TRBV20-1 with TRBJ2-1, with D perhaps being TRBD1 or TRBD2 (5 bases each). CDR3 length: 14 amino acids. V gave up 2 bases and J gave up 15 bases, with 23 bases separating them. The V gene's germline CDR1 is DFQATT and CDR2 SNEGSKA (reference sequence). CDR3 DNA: TGCAGTGCTAGAAGAGGCCGGGACCCCGGGCTGGTGTTCTTC. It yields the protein CSARRGRDPGLVFF.

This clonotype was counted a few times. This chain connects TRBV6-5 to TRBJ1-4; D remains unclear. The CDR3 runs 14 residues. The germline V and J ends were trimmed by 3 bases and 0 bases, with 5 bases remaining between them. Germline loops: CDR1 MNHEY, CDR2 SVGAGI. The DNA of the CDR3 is TGTGCCAGCAGTTATGAGTCAACTAATGAAAAACTGTTTTTT. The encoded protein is CASSYESTNEKLFF.

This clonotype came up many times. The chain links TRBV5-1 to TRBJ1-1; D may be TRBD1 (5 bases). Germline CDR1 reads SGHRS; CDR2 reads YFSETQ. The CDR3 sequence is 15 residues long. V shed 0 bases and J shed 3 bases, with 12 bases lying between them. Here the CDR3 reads CASSLASTGHTEAFF. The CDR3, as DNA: TGCGCCAGCAGCTTGGCATCTACGGGGCACACTGAAGCTTTCTTT.

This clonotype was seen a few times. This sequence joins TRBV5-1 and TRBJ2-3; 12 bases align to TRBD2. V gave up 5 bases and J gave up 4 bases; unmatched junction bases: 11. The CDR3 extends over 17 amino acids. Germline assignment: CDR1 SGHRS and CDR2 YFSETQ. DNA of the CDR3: TGCGCCAGCAGTCCACCTCCTAGCGGGGGGGCACCAGATACGCAGTATTTT. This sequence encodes CASSPPPSGGAPDTQYF.

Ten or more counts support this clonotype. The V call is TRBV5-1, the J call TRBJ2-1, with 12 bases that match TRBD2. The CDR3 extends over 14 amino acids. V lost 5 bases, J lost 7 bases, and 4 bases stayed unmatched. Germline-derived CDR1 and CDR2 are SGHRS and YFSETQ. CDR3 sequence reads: CASREGLAGNEQFF. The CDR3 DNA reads TGCGCCAGCAGGGAAGGACTAGCGGGGAATGAGCAGTTCTTC.

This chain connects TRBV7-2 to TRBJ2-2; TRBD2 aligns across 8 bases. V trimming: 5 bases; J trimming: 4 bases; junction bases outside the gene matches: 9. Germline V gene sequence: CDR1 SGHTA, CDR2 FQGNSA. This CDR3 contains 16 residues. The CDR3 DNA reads TGTGCCAGCAGCGGCACTAGCGGCCGTATCACCGGGGAGCTGTTTTTT. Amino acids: CASSGTSGRITGELFF. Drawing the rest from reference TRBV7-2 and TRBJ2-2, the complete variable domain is GAGVSQSPSNKVTEKGKDVELRCDPISGHTALYWYRQSLGQGLEFLIYFQGNSAPDKSGLPSDRFSAERTGGSVSTLTIQRTQQEDSAVYLCASSGTSGRITGELFFGEGSRLTVL.

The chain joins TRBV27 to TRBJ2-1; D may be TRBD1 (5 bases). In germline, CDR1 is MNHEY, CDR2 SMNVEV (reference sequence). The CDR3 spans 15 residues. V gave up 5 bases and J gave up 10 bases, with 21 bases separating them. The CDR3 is CASSPILVGAYEQFF. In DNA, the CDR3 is TGTGCCAGCAGTCCCATCCTTGTAGGGGCTTACGAGCAGTTCTTC.

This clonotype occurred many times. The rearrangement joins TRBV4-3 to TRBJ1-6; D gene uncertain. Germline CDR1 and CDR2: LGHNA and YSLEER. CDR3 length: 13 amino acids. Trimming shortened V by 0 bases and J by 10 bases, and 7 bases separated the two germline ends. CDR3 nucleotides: TGCGCCAGCAGCCAAGATTTGAGCTCACCCCTCCACTTT. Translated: CASSQDLSSPLHF.